Listed below are T cell receptor beta chains from one sample, sequenced in a study of blood T cell repertoires in COVID-19. Method: immunoSEQ multiplex PCR; TCRdb's copy keeps in-frame clones and lacks some. The table has about 76,000 clones, 70% to 80% seen once. Sequenced input: peripheral blood. Every receptor here comes from a man aged 65 to 85 with acute or convalescent COVID-19. Both conserved end residues are part of each CDR3. Each record gives: V gene, D gene, clone size, J gene, CDR3 protein, CDR3 DNA. D genes are given only for firm matches. Clone size, where shown, is once, few, many, or a class for clones that have expanded.

V gene: TRBV10-1
D gene: .
clone size: few
J gene: TRBJ2-7
CDR3 protein: CASSEGHLQEQYF
CDR3 DNA: TGCGCCAGCAGTGAGGGGCACCTACAGGAGCAGTACTTC

V gene: TRBV7-2
D gene: TRBD2
clone size: .
J gene: TRBJ2-1
CDR3 protein: CASSSPRTSGYNEQFF
CDR3 DNA: TGTGCCAGCAGCTCTCCCAGGACTAGCGGTTACAATGAGCAGTTCTTC

V gene: TRBV19
D gene: .
clone size: .
J gene: TRBJ1-6
CDR3 protein: CASSEGGNNSPLHF
CDR3 DNA: TGTGCCAGTAGTGAGGGAGGAAATAATTCACCCCTCCACTTT

V gene: TRBV19
D gene: TRBD2
clone size: once
J gene: TRBJ2-3
CDR3 protein: CASTLRGTSGNFPSTDTQYF
CDR3 DNA: TGTGCCAGTACCTTAAGAGGGACTAGCGGGAATTTTCCTAGCACAGATACGCAGTATTTT

V gene: TRBV11-2
D gene: TRBD1
clone size: few
J gene: TRBJ1-5
CDR3 protein: CASSPRTGKLDQPQHF
CDR3 DNA: TGTGCCAGCAGCCCCCGGACAGGGAAATTAGATCAGCCCCAGCATTTT

V gene: TRBV15
D gene: .
clone size: .
J gene: TRBJ2-1
CDR3 protein: CATSRGHNNEQFF
CDR3 DNA: TGTGCCACCAGCAGGGGGCATAACAATGAGCAGTTCTTC

V gene: TRBV28
D gene: .
clone size: .
J gene: TRBJ2-7
CDR3 protein: CASLRGRGEQYF
CDR3 DNA: TGTGCCAGCCTCCGGGGCAGGGGCGAGCAGTACTTC

V gene: TRBV15
D gene: .
clone size: few
J gene: TRBJ1-5
CDR3 protein: CATSRRGGLQPQHF
CDR3 DNA: TGTGCCACCAGCAGGAGGGGGGGTCTACAGCCCCAGCATTTT

V gene: TRBV3-1/TRBV3-2
D gene: .
clone size: once
J gene: TRBJ2-7
CDR3 protein: CASSQDTSSYEQYF
CDR3 DNA: TGTGCCAGCAGCCAAGATACCTCCAGCTACGAGCAGTACTTC

V gene: TRBV7-2
D gene: TRBD2
clone size: .
J gene: TRBJ2-2
CDR3 protein: CASRWTSQNTGELFF
CDR3 DNA: TGTGCCAGCAGATGGACTAGCCAGAACACCGGGGAGCTGTTTTTT

V gene: TRBV29-1
D gene: .
clone size: .
J gene: TRBJ1-1
CDR3 protein: CSVVGINLDSQAFF
CDR3 DNA: TGCAGCGTTGTAGGTATAAACCTGGACAGTCAAGCTTTCTTT

V gene: TRBV4-3
D gene: .
clone size: .
J gene: TRBJ2-1
CDR3 protein: CASRISARGSYNEQFF
CDR3 DNA: TGCGCCAGCAGGATTTCAGCGCGGGGCTCCTACAATGAGCAGTTCTTC

V gene: TRBV19
D gene: TRBD1
clone size: few
J gene: TRBJ1-2
CDR3 protein: CASTPEAGGATYGYTF
CDR3 DNA: TGTGCCAGTACCCCGGAGGCAGGGGGCGCGACCTATGGCTACACCTTC

V gene: TRBV7-8
D gene: TRBD2
clone size: .
J gene: TRBJ2-7
CDR3 protein: CASSLGSGTSGSRAYEQYF
CDR3 DNA: TGTGCCAGCAGCTTAGGCTCCGGGACTAGCGGGAGTAGGGCTTACGAGCAGTACTTC

V gene: TRBV27
D gene: TRBD1
clone size: once
J gene: TRBJ1-5
CDR3 protein: CASRNDRENQPQHF
CDR3 DNA: TGTGCCAGCAGGAACGACAGGGAAAATCAGCCCCAGCATTTT

V gene: TRBV28
D gene: TRBD2
clone size: .
J gene: TRBJ2-7
CDR3 protein: CASSLASGGSYEQYF
CDR3 DNA: TGTGCCAGCAGTCTTGCTAGCGGAGGGTCCTACGAGCAGTACTTC

V gene: TRBV7-3
D gene: .
clone size: .
J gene: TRBJ1-6
CDR3 protein: CASSLTGYRESPLHF
CDR3 DNA: TGTGCCAGCAGCTTAACCGGGTACCGGGAATCACCCCTCCACTTT

V gene: TRBV27
D gene: TRBD2
clone size: .
J gene: TRBJ2-1
CDR3 protein: CASSPLAGLSSGRAFNNEQFF
CDR3 DNA: TGTGCCAGCAGTCCACTCGCGGGGTTGTCCAGCGGGAGGGCCTTTAACAATGAGCAGTTCTTC

V gene: TRBV6-5
D gene: .
clone size: .
J gene: TRBJ1-6
CDR3 protein: CASSYGGLGDSPLHF
CDR3 DNA: TGTGCCAGCAGTTACGGGGGCCTAGGGGATTCACCCCTCCACTTT

V gene: TRBV24-1
D gene: TRBD1
clone size: .
J gene: TRBJ2-7
CDR3 protein: CATSDSDRDQYF
CDR3 DNA: TGTGCCACCAGTGATTCGGACAGGGACCAGTACTTC

V gene: TRBV5-1
D gene: TRBD2
clone size: .
J gene: TRBJ2-7
CDR3 protein: CASSPGTSGTEQYF
CDR3 DNA: TGCGCCAGCAGCCCCGGGACTAGCGGGACCGAGCAGTACTTC

V gene: TRBV7-9
D gene: TRBD2
clone size: .
J gene: TRBJ2-7
CDR3 protein: CASSSTSGMGEQYF
CDR3 DNA: TGTGCCAGCAGCTCGACTAGCGGGATGGGGGAGCAGTACTTC